This paragraph covers one T cell receptor (beta chain) sequence. There are a few counts of this clonotype. It lacks a known antigen. The record has no base qualities; no much larger clone is one base away. Library creation used PCR. TCR sequencing of DNA from cultured CD4+ T cells used the Oncomine TCR Beta short-read assay at the Johns Hopkins FTIC core. The QIAamp micro DNA kit was used to extract genomic DNA from the cultured CD4+ T cells. Oncomine TCR Beta libraries made from cultured CD4+ T cells were pooled using unique dual indexes and sequenced on an Illumina iSeq 100. As for how the authors treated the data: Non-productive sequences were removed, and CDR3s that did not start with C, did not end with F or W, or were shorter than 7 amino acids were discarded. Antigen-specific clonotypes were identified with the MANAFEST web application by comparing peptide-stimulated wells with reference and other culture wells. An FDR below 0.05, an odds ratio above 5, and a productive frequency above 0.1% in at least two of three replicate wells were required for clones to be considered positive. Clonotypes that were significantly expanded in both SARS-CoV-2 spike wells and at least one common cold coronavirus spike condition were defined as cross-reactive. Similarity between CDR3 sequences was evaluated in R version 3.6.1 using Levenshtein distances (stringdist) and unrooted phylogenetic trees (ape). The public reads were run again by TCRdb, first through fastp at Q25 and then through MiXCR, and only productive beta chains were kept. A single entry per CDR3 protein holds the most common genes and DNA from its merged rows. The V and J calls shown here were made by TCRdb, not taken from the authors' results. The sample table shows about 25,000 distinct CDR3 sequences, and approximately 39% are seen once. The ten largest clones represent just over 7% of the sample.

The sample's treatment or condition label is to be understood as: roughly nine-day PBMC culture with coronavirus spike peptide pools or control peptides (ViraFEST assay). The ViraFEST assay was used in the study, in which antigen-specific T cells were expanded with peptide pools and expanded clonotypes were subsequently identified by TCR sequencing. The convalescent patients' positive SARS-CoV-2 PCR tests fell between March and December 2020, which was before the Alpha, Beta and Delta variants emerged in the United States. PBMCs were cultured at 1.5 million to 2 million per well in IMDM supplemented with approximately 5% human AB serum and 8.5 to 10 IU/ml IL-2, with about 9 ug/ml peptide pools added. Half of the culture medium was replaced with fresh IL-2-containing medium on days 3 and 7. Once the cells had been in culture for over 9 days, the EasySep CD4+ T cell isolation kit was used to isolate CD4+ T cells by negative selection. PBMCs were separated from whole blood using Ficoll-Paque Plus gradient centrifugation and then either used fresh or cryopreserved at -140C. Culture conditions were generally each tested in triplicate wells.

The sample is drawn from a study of vaccination and CD4 T cells after COVID-19 (dated by TCRdb to between 2021 and 2024). Broadly, across the study: Convalescent patients had a positive SARS-CoV-2 result on nasal swab PCR, and of these patients, several had mild disease and one had severe disease. Overlapping spike peptide pools from SARS-CoV-2 and from the common cold coronaviruses HCoV-NL63, HCoV-OC43 and HCoV-229E were used as culture stimuli. In control cultures, a CEFX viral epitope pool was used as positive control, an HIV-1 Nef peptide pool was used as negative control, or no peptide was added. Post-COVID blood samples were collected from convalescent patients a median of around 100 days after diagnosis, with a range of about 30 to 170 days. In approximately eleven COVID-19 convalescent patients and a few infection-naive healthy vaccine recipients, the spike-specific CD4+ TCR repertoire before mRNA vaccination was compared with the repertoire after mRNA vaccination. Each participant got two doses of either the Pfizer-BioNTech BNT162b2 vaccine (n=8) or the Moderna mRNA-1273 vaccine (n=2). In the convalescent cohort there were six males and four females, among whom were two Hispanic individuals, seven Caucasians, two Asians and one multiracial person. Post-vaccine blood samples were taken a median of around 68 days after the second vaccine dose, with a range of 14 to 241 days. Findings and caveats that apply to the study as a whole: Among the post-vaccine SARS-CoV-2-reactive clones in convalescent patients, a median 86.3% showed up only after vaccination, which suggests vaccine-specific priming. Of the vaccine-specific clones found in convalescent patients, nearly all (304 of 307) were mono-reactive for SARS-CoV-2 spike instead of being cross-reactive with common cold coronaviruses. Although the median number of SARS-CoV-2-reactive clonotypes went up from around 20 after infection to roughly 40 after vaccination, the increase was not significant. The number of convalescent patients in the study was relatively small, and the study did not examine early timepoints following natural infection.

Taken from cysteine to phenylalanine, the CDR3 has 13 residues. Only the CDR3 DNA stays, 39 bases, in frame from base 1. V gives up 0 bases and J gives up 2 bases, and the segment between their germline ends measures 5 bases. The receptor was derived from a human donor who had recovered from COVID-19. The specimen was CD4+ T cells from blood, cultured in vitro. The chain couples TRBV12-3 or TRBV12-4 to TRBJ2-7; the D gene identity is not certain. The bases are TGTGCCAGCAGTTTAGCGTTAGCCTACGAGCAGTACTTC. This is translated as CASSLALAYEQYF.